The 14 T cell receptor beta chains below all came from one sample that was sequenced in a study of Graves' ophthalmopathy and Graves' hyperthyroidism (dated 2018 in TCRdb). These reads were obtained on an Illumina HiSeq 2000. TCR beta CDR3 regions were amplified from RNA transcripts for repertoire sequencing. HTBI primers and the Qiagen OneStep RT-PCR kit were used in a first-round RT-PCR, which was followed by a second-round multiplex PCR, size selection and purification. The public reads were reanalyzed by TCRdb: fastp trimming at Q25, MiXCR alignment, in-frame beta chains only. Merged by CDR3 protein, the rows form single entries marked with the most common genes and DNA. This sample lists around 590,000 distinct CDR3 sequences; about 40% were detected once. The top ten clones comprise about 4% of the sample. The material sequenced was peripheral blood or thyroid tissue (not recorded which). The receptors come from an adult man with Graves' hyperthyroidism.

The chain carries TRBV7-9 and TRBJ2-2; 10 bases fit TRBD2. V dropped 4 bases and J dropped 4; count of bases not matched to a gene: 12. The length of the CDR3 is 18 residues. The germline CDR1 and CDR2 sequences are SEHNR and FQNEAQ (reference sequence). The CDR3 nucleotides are TGTGCCAGCAGCTACTTATGGACTAGCGGCGAAGGCACCGGGGAGCTGTTTTTT. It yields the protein CASSYLWTSGEGTGELFF.

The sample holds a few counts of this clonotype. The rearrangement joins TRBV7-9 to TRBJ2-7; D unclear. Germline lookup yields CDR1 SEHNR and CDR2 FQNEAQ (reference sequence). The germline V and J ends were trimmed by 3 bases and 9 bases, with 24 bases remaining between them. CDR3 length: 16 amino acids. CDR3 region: CASSLAARLRTDTQYF. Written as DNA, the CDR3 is TGTGCCAGCAGCTTGGCAGCCCGTCTTCGCACAGATACGCAGTACTTC.

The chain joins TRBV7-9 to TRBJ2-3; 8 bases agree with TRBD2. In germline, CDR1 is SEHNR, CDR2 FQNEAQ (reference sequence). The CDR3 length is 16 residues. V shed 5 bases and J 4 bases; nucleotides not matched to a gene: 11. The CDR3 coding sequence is TGTGCCAGCAGCCTTTTGGCGGGAGGTCGTGCAGATACGCAGTATTTT. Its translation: CASSLLAGGRADTQYF. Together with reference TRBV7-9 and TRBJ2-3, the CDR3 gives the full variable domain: DTGVSQNPRHKITKRGQNVTFRCDPISEHNRLYWYRQTLGQGPEFLTYFQNEAQLEKSRLLSDRFSAERPKGSFSTLEIQRTEQGDSAMYLCASSLLAGGRADTQYFGPGTRLTVL.

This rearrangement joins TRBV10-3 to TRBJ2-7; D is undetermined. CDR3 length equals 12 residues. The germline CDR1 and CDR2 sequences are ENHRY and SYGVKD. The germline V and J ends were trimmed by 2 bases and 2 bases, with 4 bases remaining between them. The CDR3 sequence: CAISERTYEQYF. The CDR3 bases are TGTGCCATCAGTGAGCGCACCTACGAGCAGTACTTC.

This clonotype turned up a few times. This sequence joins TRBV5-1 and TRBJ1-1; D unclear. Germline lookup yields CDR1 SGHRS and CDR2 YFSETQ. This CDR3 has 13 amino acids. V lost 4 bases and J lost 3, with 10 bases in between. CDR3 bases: TGCGCCAGCAGCCGAGGCTTTGACACTGAAGCTTTCTTT. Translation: CASSRGFDTEAFF.

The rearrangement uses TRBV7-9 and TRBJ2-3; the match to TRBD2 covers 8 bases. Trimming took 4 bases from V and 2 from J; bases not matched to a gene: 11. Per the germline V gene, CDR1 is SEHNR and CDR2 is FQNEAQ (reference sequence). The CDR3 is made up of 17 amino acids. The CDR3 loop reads CASSSAGGAIVTDTQYF. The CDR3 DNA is TGTGCCAGCAGCTCCGCCGGGGGGGCCATAGTCACAGATACGCAGTATTTT.

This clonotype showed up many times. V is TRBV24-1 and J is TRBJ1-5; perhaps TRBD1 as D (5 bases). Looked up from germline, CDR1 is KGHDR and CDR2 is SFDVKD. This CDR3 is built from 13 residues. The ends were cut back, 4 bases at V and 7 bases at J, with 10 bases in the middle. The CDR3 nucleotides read TGTGCCACCAGTGACCGGGGGAGCCAGCCCCAGCATTTT. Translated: CATSDRGSQPQHF.

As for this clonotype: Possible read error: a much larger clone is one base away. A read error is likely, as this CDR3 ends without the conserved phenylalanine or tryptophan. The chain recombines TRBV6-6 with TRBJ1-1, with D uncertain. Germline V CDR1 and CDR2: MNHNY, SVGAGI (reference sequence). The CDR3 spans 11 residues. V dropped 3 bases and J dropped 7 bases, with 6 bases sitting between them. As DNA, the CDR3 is TGTGCCAGCAGTTATGTCGGTGAAGCTTTCCTT. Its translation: CASSYVGEAFL.

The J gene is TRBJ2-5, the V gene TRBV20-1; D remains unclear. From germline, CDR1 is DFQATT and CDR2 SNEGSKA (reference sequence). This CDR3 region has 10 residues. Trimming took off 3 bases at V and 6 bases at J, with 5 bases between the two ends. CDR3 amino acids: CSASSQTQYF. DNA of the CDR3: TGCAGTGCTAGTAGTCAGACCCAGTACTTC.

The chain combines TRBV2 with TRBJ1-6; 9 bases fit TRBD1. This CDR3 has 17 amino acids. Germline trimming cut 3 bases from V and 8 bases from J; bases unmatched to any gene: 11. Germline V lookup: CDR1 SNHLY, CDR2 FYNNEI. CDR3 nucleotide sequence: TGTGCCAGCAGTGAGAGGTGGCTTCGACAGGGGGATTCACCCCTCCACTTT. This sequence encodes CASSERWLRQGDSPLHF.

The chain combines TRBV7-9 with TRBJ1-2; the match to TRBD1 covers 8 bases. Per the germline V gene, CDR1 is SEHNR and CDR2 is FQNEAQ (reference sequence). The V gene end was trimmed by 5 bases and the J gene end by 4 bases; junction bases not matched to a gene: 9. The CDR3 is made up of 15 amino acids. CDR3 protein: CASSRTGGRSYGYTF. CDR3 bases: TGTGCCAGCAGCAGAACAGGGGGACGGAGCTATGGCTACACCTTC. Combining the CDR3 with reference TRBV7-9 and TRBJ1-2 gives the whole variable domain DTGVSQNPRHKITKRGQNVTFRCDPISEHNRLYWYRQTLGQGPEFLTYFQNEAQLEKSRLLSDRFSAERPKGSFSTLEIQRTEQGDSAMYLCASSRTGGRSYGYTFGSGTRLTVV.

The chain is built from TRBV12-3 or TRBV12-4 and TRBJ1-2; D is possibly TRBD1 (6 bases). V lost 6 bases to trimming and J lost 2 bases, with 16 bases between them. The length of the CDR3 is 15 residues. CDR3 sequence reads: CASSPPGQPNYGYTF. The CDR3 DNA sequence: TGTGCCAGCAGCCCCCCCGGACAGCCAAACTATGGCTACACCTTC.

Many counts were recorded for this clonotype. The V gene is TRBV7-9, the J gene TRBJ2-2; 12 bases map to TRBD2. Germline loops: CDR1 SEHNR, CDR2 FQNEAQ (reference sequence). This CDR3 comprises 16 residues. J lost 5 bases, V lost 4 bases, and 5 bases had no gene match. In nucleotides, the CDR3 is TGTGCCAGCAGCTCGACTAGCGGGAGCGGGACCGGGGAGCTGTTTTTT. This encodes CASSSTSGSGTGELFF.

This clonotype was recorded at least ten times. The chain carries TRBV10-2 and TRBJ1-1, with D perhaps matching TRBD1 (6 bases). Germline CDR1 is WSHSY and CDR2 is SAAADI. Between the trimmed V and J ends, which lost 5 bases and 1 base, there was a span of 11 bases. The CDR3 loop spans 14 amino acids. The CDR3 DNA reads TGCGCCAGCAGTAGGGCAGGGGAGAACACTGAAGCTTTCTTT. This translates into CASSRAGENTEAFF.